The source of this TCR beta chain is a study of blood T cell repertoires in COVID-19. Study-wide background: The United States, Italy and Spain supplied acute and convalescent COVID-19 samples.

Germline V gives CDR1 SGHRS, CDR2 YFSETQ. This CDR3 is 14 amino acids long. V dropped 0 bases and J dropped 1 base, with 7 bases sitting between them. A single count supports this clone. Other DNA sequences in this specimen translate into the identical CDR3. Authors' data handling: Reference gene primers were amplified, and this amplification served to estimate nucleated cell counts. The method was immunoSEQ multiplex PCR; TCRdb's version includes in-frame clones alone and lacks a portion of them. V and J calls and clone size come straight from that table; D and trimming were deduced from the DNA. The sample lists about 380,000 clones; around 85% were seen once.

The TCR originated in a woman in her late teens or twenties with acute or convalescent COVID-19. The chain recombines TRBV5-1 with TRBJ1-1; D ambiguous. Material: peripheral blood. CDR3 coding DNA: TGCGCCAGCAGCTTGGTGGGCGAGAACACTGAAGCTTTCTTT. This translates into CASSLVGENTEAFF.